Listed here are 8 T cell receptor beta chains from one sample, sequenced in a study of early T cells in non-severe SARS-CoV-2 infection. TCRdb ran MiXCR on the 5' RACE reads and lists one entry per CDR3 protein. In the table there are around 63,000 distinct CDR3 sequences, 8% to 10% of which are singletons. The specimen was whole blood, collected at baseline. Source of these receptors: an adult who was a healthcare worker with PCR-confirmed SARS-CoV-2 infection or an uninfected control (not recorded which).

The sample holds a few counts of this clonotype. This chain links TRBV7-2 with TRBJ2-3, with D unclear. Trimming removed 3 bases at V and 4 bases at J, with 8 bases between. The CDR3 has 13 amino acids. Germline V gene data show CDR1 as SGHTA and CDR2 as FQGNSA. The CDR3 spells CASSFRMADTQYF. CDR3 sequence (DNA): TGTGCCAGCAGCTTCCGGATGGCAGATACGCAGTATTTT.

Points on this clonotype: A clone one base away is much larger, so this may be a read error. The CDR3: CASSQGPSYEQYF. DNA for the CDR3: TGCGCCAGCAGCCAAGGCCCCTCCTACGAGCAGTACTTC. The chain employs TRBV4-3 and TRBJ2-7; D call uncertain. This CDR3 contains 13 residues. V was cut by 1 base and J by 0 bases, with 4 bases left in between. CDR1 and CDR2 from the germline V gene are LGHNA and YSLEER.

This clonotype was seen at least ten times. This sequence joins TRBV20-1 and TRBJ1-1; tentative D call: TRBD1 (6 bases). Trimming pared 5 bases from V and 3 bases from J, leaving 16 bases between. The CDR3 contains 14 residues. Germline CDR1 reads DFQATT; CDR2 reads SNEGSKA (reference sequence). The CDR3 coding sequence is TGCAGTGCTCACACAGGGAAGGAGGACACTGAAGCTTTCTTT. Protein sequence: CSAHTGKEDTEAFF.

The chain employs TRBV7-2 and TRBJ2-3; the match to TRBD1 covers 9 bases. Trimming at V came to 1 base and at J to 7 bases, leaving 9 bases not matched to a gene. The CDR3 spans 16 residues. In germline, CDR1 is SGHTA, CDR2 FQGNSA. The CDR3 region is CASSLVGGQGQNTQYF. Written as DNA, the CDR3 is TGTGCCAGCAGCTTAGTGGGGGGACAGGGCCAGAATACGCAGTATTTT.

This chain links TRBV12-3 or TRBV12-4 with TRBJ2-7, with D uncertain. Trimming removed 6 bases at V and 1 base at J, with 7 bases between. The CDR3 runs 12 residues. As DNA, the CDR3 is TGTGCCAGCAGCCCTGTTTCCTACGAGCAGTACTTC. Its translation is CASSPVSYEQYF.

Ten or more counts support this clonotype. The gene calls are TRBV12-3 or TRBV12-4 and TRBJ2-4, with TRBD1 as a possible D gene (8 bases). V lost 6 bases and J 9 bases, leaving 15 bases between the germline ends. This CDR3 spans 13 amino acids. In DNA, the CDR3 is TGTGCCAGCAGAACAGGGGGGGAGACCATTCAGTACTTC. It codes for CASRTGGETIQYF.

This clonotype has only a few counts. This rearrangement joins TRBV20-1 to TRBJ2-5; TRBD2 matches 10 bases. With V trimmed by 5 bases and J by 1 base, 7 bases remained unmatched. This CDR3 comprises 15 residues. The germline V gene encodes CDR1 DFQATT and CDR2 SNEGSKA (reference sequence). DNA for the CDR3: TGCAGTGCTCGGACTAGCGGACGTACCCAAGAGACCCAGTACTTC. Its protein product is CSARTSGRTQETQYF.

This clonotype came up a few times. CDR3 DNA: TGCGCCAGCAGCCAGGGGCCGGGTAAAGGGACCTACGAGCAGTACTTC. Protein product: CASSQGPGKGTYEQYF. This chain connects TRBV4-1 to TRBJ2-7; D possibly corresponds to TRBD1 (5 bases). CDR1 MGHRA and CDR2 YSYEKL come from the germline V gene. The CDR3 is 16 amino acids. V shed 3 bases and J shed 2 bases, with 17 bases lying between them.